Below, 32 T cell receptor beta chains from the same sample are listed, as sequenced in a study of post-analysis software for immune sequencing data. Researchers reported that TCR beta cDNA libraries carried unique molecular identifiers. TCRdb called the PCR reads again in MiXCR, with one record for every CDR3 protein. This sample has hundreds of thousands of distinct CDR3 sequences; 30% occur once, and the top ten carry 0.56%. General study results and limits: Elevated frequency relative to controls characterized four or five TRBV segments in patients, TRBV5-6, TRBV5-1 and TRBV20-1 among them.

Their target antigens are unknown. The sequencing sample was made of blood. The receptors here all came from a girl aged 10-17 years with multiple sclerosis.

A note on this clonotype: One junction end does not reproduce the germline sequence, and a read error may be involved. The chain links TRBV7-2 to TRBJ2-7; no clear D gene. This CDR3 has 14 residues. CDR1 and CDR2 from the germline V gene are SGHTA and FQGNSA. CDR3 DNA: TGTGCCAACAGCTTAGACTGGTTTGGCTACGAGCAGTACTTC. This encodes CANSLDWFGYEQYF.

The chain recombines TRBV5-6 with TRBJ2-1; D remains unclear. Trimming left V 0 bases short and J 5 bases short, with 15 bases between. In germline, CDR1 is SGHDT, CDR2 YYEEEE. The CDR3 runs 16 residues. CDR3 DNA: TGTGCCAGCAGCTTGGCAGCACGAACGGCCCACAATGAGCAGTTCTTC. Amino acid sequence: CASSLAARTAHNEQFF. The complete variable domain, with remaining parts taken from reference TRBV5-6 and TRBJ2-1, reads DAGVTQSPTHLIKTRGQQVTLRCSPKSGHDTVSWYQQALGQGPQFIFQYYEEEERQRGNFPDRFSGHQFPNYSSELNVNALLLGDSALYLCASSLAARTAHNEQFFGPGTRLTVL.

This clonotype has only a few counts. J is TRBJ1-2 and V is TRBV7-9; D is possibly TRBD1 (5 bases). CDR3 size: 15 residues. V was shortened by 2 bases and J by 4 bases, with 14 bases between the two germline ends. CDR1 and CDR2 from the germline V gene are SEHNR and FQNEAQ (reference sequence). CDR3: CASSLLGDRSYGYTF. The DNA of the CDR3 is TGTGCCAGCAGCTTATTAGGGGACCGATCCTATGGCTACACCTTC.

A word on this clonotype: At one of its ends the junction is not consistent with the germline gene, which may arise from a read error. This chain links TRBV6-1 with TRBJ2-4; D unclear. Near its end, the DNA agrees better with TRBJ2-7, so the J call may be wrong. Germline CDR1 is MNHNS and CDR2 is SASEGT. This CDR3 is 15 amino acids long. This CDR3 reads CASSEWSDPAYEQYF. The CDR3 bases are TGCGCCAGCAGTGAGTGGTCCGATCCCGCCTACGAGCAGTACTTC.

This sequence joins TRBV7-8 and TRBJ2-1; D unclear. V was trimmed by 5 bases and J by 0 bases, leaving 11 bases between them. This CDR3 is built from 15 residues. Germline CDR1 is SGHVS and CDR2 is FQNEAQ. The CDR3 region is CASSPISSSYNEQFF. CDR3 coding DNA: TGTGCCAGCAGCCCGATTTCAAGCTCCTACAATGAGCAGTTCTTC.

The chain links TRBV5-5 to TRBJ1-5; 7 bases are a match to TRBD1. This CDR3 has 15 residues. CDR1 is SGHKS, CDR2 YYEKEE, per germline (reference sequence). Germline trimming cut 1 base from V and 4 bases from J; bases unmatched to any gene: 5. The CDR3 region is CASSLTGEGNQPQHF. Written as DNA, the CDR3 is TGTGCCAGCAGCTTGACAGGGGAAGGGAATCAGCCCCAGCATTTT.

On this clonotype: Relative to the germline gene, one junction end is altered; a read error may explain this. V usage is TRBV6-5 and J usage is TRBJ1-6, with D perhaps matching TRBD1 (6 bases). The CDR3 is 15 residues long. Germline CDR1 reads MNHEY; CDR2 reads SVGAGI. The CDR3 loop reads CASSGTSSGNSPLHF. The CDR3 DNA is TGCGCCAGCAGTGGGACATCCTCCGGTAATTCACCCCTCCACTTT.

This clonotype was observed a few times. The gene calls are TRBV6-2 or TRBV6-3 and TRBJ2-1; TRBD2 matches at 10 bases. The CDR3 spans 16 residues. The germline V gene encodes CDR1 MNHEY and CDR2 SVGEGT. The V segment lost 6 bases and the J segment 3 bases; nucleotides outside the gene matches: 8. Here the CDR3 DNA reads TGTGCCAGCAGAGAGACTAGCGGGCTCATCTACAATGAGCAGTTCTTC. This encodes CASRETSGLIYNEQFF.

This clonotype was picked up a small number of times. V usage is TRBV12-3 or TRBV12-4 and J usage is TRBJ1-4; D is uncertain. This CDR3 has 12 amino acids. Trimming cost V 5 bases and J 1 base, with 2 bases left between them. CDR3 loop: CASSQTNEKLFF. CDR3 in DNA: TGTGCCAGCAGTCAAACTAATGAAAAACTGTTTTTT.

This clonotype was recorded a few times. The V gene is TRBV5-6, the J gene TRBJ2-5; TRBD2 might be the D (5 bases). The germline V gene encodes CDR1 SGHDT and CDR2 YYEEEE. The CDR3 covers 13 residues. Trimming pared 4 bases from V and 7 bases from J, leaving 14 bases between. CDR3 in amino acids: CASSVTIPGTQYF. The CDR3 DNA sequence: TGTGCCAGCAGCGTGACTATCCCAGGGACCCAGTACTTC.

V gene TRBV5-1 combines with J gene TRBJ1-5; no clear D gene. Trimming took 0 bases from V and 9 from J, leaving 13 bases between them. This CDR3 contains 14 residues. Per the germline V gene, CDR1 is SGHRS and CDR2 is YFSETQ. CDR3 residues: CASSLAPDEGPQHF. DNA for the CDR3: TGCGCCAGCAGCTTGGCCCCGGACGAGGGGCCCCAGCATTTT.

Concerning this clonotype: Since a much larger clone is just one base distant, this may be a read error. This chain joins TRBV5-1 and TRBJ2-1; unclear D gene. The CDR3 totals 10 residues. Between the trimmed V and J ends, which lost 7 bases and 5 bases, there was a span of 4 bases. The germline CDR1 and CDR2 sequences are SGHRS and YFSETQ. The CDR3 reads CASRHNEQFF. In DNA, the CDR3 is TGCGCCAGCCGACACAATGAGCAGTTCTTC.

In its sample, this clonotype was seen many times. The chain employs TRBV7-2 and TRBJ2-1; the D gene is possibly TRBD2 (6 bases). This CDR3 is 15 amino acids long. Germline V gives CDR1 SGHTA, CDR2 FQGNSA. V was cut by 6 bases and J by 5 bases, with 17 bases left in between. The CDR3 is CASRSWAGTDNEQFF. DNA for the CDR3: TGTGCCAGCAGGTCCTGGGCGGGGACCGACAATGAGCAGTTCTTC.

J is TRBJ2-1 and V is TRBV20-1, with 13 bases that match TRBD2. This CDR3 has 14 amino acids. Germline V CDR1 and CDR2: DFQATT, SNEGSKA (reference sequence). The V segment lost 4 bases and the J segment 8 bases; nucleotides outside the gene matches: 5. The CDR3 loop reads CSATGLAGVDEQFF. CDR3 DNA sequence: TGCAGTGCTACCGGACTAGCGGGAGTCGATGAGCAGTTCTTC.

There are a few counts of this clonotype. The chain has TRBV28 and TRBJ2-7; maybe TRBD1 (6 bases). In germline, CDR1 is MDHEN, CDR2 SYDVKM. V lost 6 bases and J lost 6, with 24 bases in between. The CDR3 is 16 amino acids. The CDR3 DNA follows: TGTGCCAGCAGGTTCCACCGGGACATAAAAGCGACCGAGCAGTACTTC. It yields the protein CASRFHRDIKATEQYF.

The rearrangement uses TRBV6-2 or TRBV6-3 and TRBJ2-7; D possibly uses TRBD1 or TRBD2 (5 bases each). The last part of the DNA fits TRBJ2-5 better; the J call may be wrong. The CDR3 has 15 residues. In germline, CDR1 is MNHEY, CDR2 SVGEGT. In nucleotides, the CDR3 is TGTGCCAGCAGCCCCCGGGACCAAACGGGAGAGACCCAGTACTTC. Its protein product is CASSPRDQTGETQYF.

V and J are TRBV5-1 and TRBJ1-2; D is perhaps TRBD1 (5 bases). The germline V and J ends were trimmed by 4 bases and 8 bases, with 18 bases remaining between them. The CDR3 sequence is 14 residues long. From germline, CDR1 is SGHRS and CDR2 YFSETQ. CDR3 protein: CASSGGTYLPGYTF. CDR3 in DNA: TGCGCCAGCAGCGGCGGGACCTACCTTCCGGGCTACACCTTC.

This clonotype appeared a few times. The chain couples TRBV10-1 to TRBJ1-5, with 8 nucleotides matching TRBD1. Germline CDR1 is WNHNN and CDR2 is SYGVQD (reference sequence). Losses at the gene ends were 7 bases for V and 6 bases for J; bases not matched to a gene: 5. CDR3 length: 13 amino acids. CDR3 sequence (DNA): TGCGCCAGCACCGGACAGGGCGCTCAGCCCCAGCATTTT. Translated, it gives CASTGQGAQPQHF.

V usage is TRBV2 and J usage is TRBJ2-5, with 7 bases lining up with TRBD2. The CDR3 has 12 amino acids. Per germline, CDR1 SNHLY and CDR2 FYNNEI. The trim removed 6 bases at V and 11 bases at J, leaving 9 bases unmatched. CDR3 amino acids: CASSVPGRVQYF. CDR3 bases: TGTGCCAGCAGCGTACCGGGGAGGGTACAGTACTTC. The variable domain in full, completed from reference TRBV2 and TRBJ2-5, reads EPEVTQTPSHQVTQMGQEVILRCVPISNHLYFYWYRQILGQKVEFLVSFYNNEISEKSEIFDDQFSVERPDGSNFTLKIRSTKLEDSAMYFCASSVPGRVQYFGPGTRLLVL.

CDR3 nucleotide sequence: TGTGCCAGCAGTTACTCGAATCCGGTACTAGCGGGGCGCCAAGAGACCCAGTACTTC. Translating it yields CASSYSNPVLAGRQETQYF. V usage is TRBV6-5 and J usage is TRBJ2-5, with 10 bases identical to TRBD2. J lost 1 base, V lost 0 bases, and 11 bases had no gene match. CDR1 is MNHEY, CDR2 SVGAGI, per germline. The CDR3 extends over 19 amino acids.

Here the CDR3 reads CASSTTGGVTDTQYF. CDR3 coding DNA: TGTGCCAGCAGCACCACGGGAGGGGTGACAGATACGCAGTATTTT. The chain couples TRBV28 to TRBJ2-3; 8 bases agree with TRBD2. The CDR3 consists of 15 residues. In germline, CDR1 is MDHEN, CDR2 SYDVKM. Unmatched junction bases numbered 8, after V lost 6 bases and J lost 3 bases. Complete variable domain (other parts from reference TRBV28 and TRBJ2-3): DVKVTQSSRYLVKRTGEKVFLECVQDMDHENMFWYRQDPGLGLRLIYFSYDVKMKEKGDIPEGYSVSREKKERFSLILESASTNQTSMYLCASSTTGGVTDTQYFGPGTRLTVL.

The V and J genes are TRBV2 and TRBJ1-4; D not resolved. V lost 4 bases to trimming and J lost 0 bases, with 12 bases between them. The CDR3 spans 16 residues. Germline V gene sequence: CDR1 SNHLY, CDR2 FYNNEI. The CDR3 bases are TGTGCCAGCAGTGGTGTGTCAGCTACAACTAATGAAAAACTGTTTTTT. Encoded protein: CASSGVSATTNEKLFF.

This chain joins TRBV5-1 and TRBJ1-3; D remains ambiguous. Germline V gene lookup returns CDR1 SGHRS and CDR2 YFSETQ. V gave up 0 bases and J gave up 3 bases, with 7 bases separating them. This CDR3 has 14 residues. The CDR3: CASSLEAYGNTIYF. CDR3 coding DNA: TGCGCCAGCAGCTTGGAGGCGTATGGAAACACCATATATTTT.

Comments on this clonotype: Relative to the germline gene, one junction end is altered; a read error may explain this. The chain uses TRBV4-3 and TRBJ2-1, with D hard to call. This CDR3 is built from 15 residues. In germline, CDR1 is LGHNA, CDR2 YSLEER. This chain's CDR3 is CVSSQDNGAYNEQFF. For the CDR3, the DNA is TGCGTCAGCAGCCAAGATAACGGAGCATACAATGAGCAGTTCTTC.

This clonotype was counted only a few times. V gene TRBV11-2 combines with J gene TRBJ1-1; possible D gene TRBD1, 5 bases. V dropped 3 bases and J dropped 1 base, with 6 bases sitting between them. The CDR3 length is 13 residues. Germline V gene sequence: CDR1 SGHAT, CDR2 FQNNGV. In nucleotides, the CDR3 is TGTGCCAGCAGCTTCGACAGGAACACTGAAGCTTTCTTT. This encodes CASSFDRNTEAFF.

The chain couples TRBV20-1 to TRBJ1-1; D possibly corresponds to TRBD1 (6 bases). The CDR3 sequence is 13 residues long. Trimming took 2 bases from V and 6 from J, leaving 13 bases between them. CDR1 is DFQATT, CDR2 SNEGSKA, per germline (reference sequence). The CDR3 spells CSARSTGFAEAFF. CDR3 DNA: TGCAGTGCTAGATCAACAGGGTTTGCTGAAGCTTTCTTT.

This clonotype came up a few times. Here the CDR3 DNA reads TGTGCCAGCAGCGCTAGACCGACAGGGCTTGGCTACACCTTC. It encodes CASSARPTGLGYTF. V usage is TRBV7-2 and J usage is TRBJ1-2; 7 nucleotides match TRBD1. The J segment lost 7 bases and the V segment lost 5 bases, leaving 10 bases of the junction unmatched. This CDR3 has 14 amino acids. In germline, CDR1 is SGHTA, CDR2 FQGNSA. The complete variable domain, with remaining parts taken from reference TRBV7-2 and TRBJ1-2, reads GAGVSQSPSNKVTEKGKDVELRCDPISGHTALYWYRQSLGQGLEFLIYFQGNSAPDKSGLPSDRFSAERTGGSVSTLTIQRTQQEDSAVYLCASSARPTGLGYTFGSGTRLTVV.

The V and J genes are TRBV28 and TRBJ1-5, with a possible D match to TRBD1 (6 bases). Germline CDR1 MDHEN, CDR2 SYDVKM. This CDR3 region has 14 residues. V was clipped by 6 bases and J by 3 bases, with 12 bases between them. The CDR3 coding sequence is TGTGCCAGCAGCGATACAGGGTTCAATCAGCCCCAGCATTTT. Amino acid sequence: CASSDTGFNQPQHF.

The CDR3 loop reads CATSKRRTSGSYEQYF. The CDR3 nucleotides are TGTGCCACCAGCAAGAGAAGGACTAGCGGATCCTACGAGCAGTACTTC. This chain joins TRBV15 and TRBJ2-7; TRBD2 matches at 10 bases. The junction had 7 bases not matched to a gene; V was cut back by 4 bases and J by 1 base. Germline V lookup: CDR1 LNHNV, CDR2 YYDKDF (reference sequence). This CDR3 has 16 amino acids. The whole variable domain, remainder taken from reference TRBV15 and TRBJ2-7, is DAMVIQNPRYQVTQFGKPVTLSCSQTLNHNVMYWYQQKSSQAPKLLFHYYDKDFNNEADTPDNFQSRRPNTSFCFLDIRSPGLGDTAMYLCATSKRRTSGSYEQYFGPGTRLTVT.

The rearrangement uses TRBV29-1 and TRBJ2-1; no reliable D call. The CDR3 contains 12 residues. The V end lost 4 bases, the J end lost 5 bases, and 9 bases lay between the germline ends. Per the germline V gene, CDR1 is SQVTM and CDR2 is ANQGSEA. CDR3: CSVARTNNEQFF. In nucleotides, the CDR3 is TGCAGCGTTGCCCGGACCAACAATGAGCAGTTCTTC.

This clonotype was seen only a few times. The chain couples TRBV4-1 to TRBJ1-1; D is undetermined. The CDR3 consists of 12 residues. Germline-derived CDR1 and CDR2 are MGHRA and YSYEKL. The ends were cut back, 1 base at V and 6 bases at J, with 6 bases in the middle. In DNA form, the CDR3 reads TGCGCCAGCAGCCAAGGATGGGCTGAAGCTTTCTTT. Protein: CASSQGWAEAFF.

This clonotype was counted between two and nine times. Its ends do not fully match the called genes, so a read error is possible. For the CDR3, the DNA is TGTGCCAGCAGCTACGACGGAAACTGTGGCTACACCTTC. It is translated as CASSYDGNCGYTF. The V gene is TRBV6-5, the J gene TRBJ1-2, with unresolved D. The CDR3 has 13 amino acids. CDR1 and CDR2 from the germline V gene are MNHEY and SVGAGI.